The 27 T cell receptor beta chains below come from one sample, sequenced in a study of regulatory T cells in long-lasting Graves disease. According to the study, TCR beta libraries were built with iRepertoire HTBI primers and CDR3-region Arm-PCR. TCRdb re-analysed the multiplex PCR reads in MiXCR, keeping a single row per CDR3 protein. The sample lists about 620,000 distinct CDR3 sequences; around 15% were seen once. The time point is: newly diagnosed GD, antithyroid drugs for less than 3 months. Following extraction of RNA from PBMCs, that RNA was used to make the TCR library. These same records also appear under a second study, on T cells in Graves' hyperthyroidism and ophthalmopathy.

The specimen comprised peripheral blood mononuclear cells (PBMCs), sampled at new diagnosis, from a patient treated with antithyroid drugs. The receptors come from a woman aged 30 to 39 with Graves disease.

As to this clonotype: A clone one base away is much larger, so this may be a read error. The chain recombines TRBV11-2 with TRBJ2-3; 14 bases are a match to TRBD2. Germline CDR1 reads SGHAT; CDR2 reads FQNNGV. The CDR3 loop spans 16 amino acids. After removal of 5 bases from V and 3 bases from J, the junction contained 4 bases not matched to a gene. The CDR3 DNA is TGTGCCAGCAGCCGACTAGCGGGGGGGGGTACAGATACGCAGTATTTT. This translates into CASSRLAGGGTDTQYF.

The chain is built from TRBV3-1 and TRBJ2-1; D remains unclear. The germline V gene has CDR1 LGHDT and CDR2 YNNKEL (reference sequence). The CDR3 covers 12 residues. V lost 2 bases, J lost 10 bases, and 9 bases lay in between. The CDR3 reads CASSQTSREQFF. CDR3 coding DNA: TGTGCCAGCAGCCAAACCTCGAGGGAGCAGTTCTTC.

CDR3 protein: CASSVDRVTTGANVLTF. The DNA of the CDR3 is TGTGCCAGCAGCGTTGACAGGGTTACGACTGGGGCCAACGTCCTGACTTTC. V is TRBV7-3 and J is TRBJ2-6, with TRBD1 matching over 7 bases. The V segment lost 5 bases and the J segment 2 bases; nucleotides outside the gene matches: 9. There are 17 residues in the CDR3. The germline V gene has CDR1 SGHTA and CDR2 FQGTGA.

This clonotype was seen many times. CDR3 in DNA: TGTGCTCCAGGGGGGGGGTCAGAAAAACTGTTTTTT. Translating gives CAPGGGSEKLFF. The V and J genes are TRBV7-7 and TRBJ1-4; TRBD1 aligns across 7 bases. Looked up from germline, CDR1 is SSHAT and CDR2 is FNYEAQ (reference sequence). The CDR3 totals 12 residues. The variable domain in full, completed from reference TRBV7-7 and TRBJ1-4, reads GAGVSQSPRYKVTKRGQDVTLRCDPISSHATLYWYQQALGQGPEFLTYFNYEAQPDKSGLPSDRFSAERPEGSISTLTIQRTEQRDSAMYRCAPGGGSEKLFFGSGTQLSVL.

This clonotype has at least ten counts. This chain connects TRBV28 to TRBJ1-1; 7 nucleotides line up with TRBD1. The CDR3 sequence is 15 residues long. The V segment lost 5 bases and the J segment 0 bases; nucleotides outside the gene matches: 6. CDR1 MDHEN and CDR2 SYDVKM come from the germline V gene. CDR3 loop: CASSRGTALNTEAFF. The CDR3 DNA follows: TGTGCCAGCAGTAGGGGGACAGCCCTGAACACTGAAGCTTTCTTT.

This clonotype appeared many times. J is TRBJ2-2 and V is TRBV7-2, with 7 positions matching TRBD1. Trimming at V came to 3 bases and at J to 5 bases, leaving 6 bases not matched to a gene. Looked up from germline, CDR1 is SGHTA and CDR2 is FQGNSA. The CDR3 spans 15 residues. The CDR3 sequence: CASSFPGQHTGELFF. In DNA, the CDR3 is TGTGCCAGCAGCTTCCCGGGACAGCATACCGGGGAGCTGTTTTTT.

This clonotype occurred a few times. V gene TRBV24-1 combines with J gene TRBJ2-3, with a weak D call TRBD1 (5 bases). V lost 3 bases, J lost 4 bases, and 13 bases lay in between. CDR1 KGHDR and CDR2 SFDVKD come from the germline V gene. CDR3 length: 15 amino acids. CDR3 in DNA: TGTGCCACCAGTGATCTCCAAAGGGGCCCAGATACGCAGTATTTT. Protein product: CATSDLQRGPDTQYF.

The V and J genes are TRBV11-1 and TRBJ2-5; D may be TRBD2 (5 bases). The germline gives CDR1 SGHAT, CDR2 FQDESV (reference sequence). The CDR3 spans 16 residues. V lost 5 bases and J lost 7, with 23 bases in between. CDR3 amino acids: CASSAPQLEVDGTQYF. The DNA of the CDR3 is TGTGCCAGCAGCGCCCCACAACTAGAGGTAGACGGGACCCAGTACTTC.

This clonotype was picked up a small number of times. The J gene is TRBJ1-1, the V gene TRBV16, with 7 bases identical to TRBD1. J gave up 5 bases and V 0 bases, and 3 bases lay outside the gene matches. In germline, CDR1 is KGHSY, CDR2 FQNENV. The CDR3 contains 14 residues. The CDR3 loop is CASSQSTQGTEAFF. CDR3 bases: TGTGCCAGCAGCCAATCAACACAGGGGACTGAAGCTTTCTTT.

The rearrangement uses TRBV5-6 and TRBJ1-4; D gene uncertain. CDR1 SGHDT and CDR2 YYEEEE come from the germline V gene. V shed 2 bases and J shed 1 base, with 9 bases lying between them. The CDR3 is made up of 15 amino acids. The CDR3 nucleotides are TGTGCCAGCAGCTTAGGCGCGAAAACTAATGAAAAACTGTTTTTT. Encoded protein: CASSLGAKTNEKLFF.

This clonotype appeared a few times. The chain combines TRBV4-1 with TRBJ2-2, with 8 nucleotides matching TRBD1. The germline V gene has CDR1 MGHRA and CDR2 YSYEKL. The ends lost 1 base at V and 6 bases at J; junction bases unmatched: 16. This CDR3 comprises 19 residues. The CDR3 sequence: CASSQGTGTGVLRSGELFF. As DNA, the CDR3 is TGCGCCAGCAGCCAAGGAACCGGGACAGGCGTTCTCCGGTCCGGGGAGCTGTTTTTT.

Ten or more counts support this clonotype. This sequence joins TRBV7-8 and TRBJ1-2, with D perhaps matching TRBD1 (5 bases). Germline V gene sequence: CDR1 SGHVS, CDR2 FQNEAQ. V was trimmed by 5 bases and J by 3 bases, leaving 13 bases between them. The CDR3 is 14 amino acids. In DNA form, the CDR3 reads TGTGCCAGCAGCCTACAGGTGTCAGACTATGGCTACACCTTC. Encoded protein: CASSLQVSDYGYTF.

A remark on this clonotype: Being one base from a much bigger clone, this may be a read error. This chain links TRBV28 with TRBJ2-1; 12 bases match TRBD2. The length of the CDR3 is 17 residues. Germline CDR1 is MDHEN and CDR2 is SYDVKM. This CDR3 is CANSIGLAGRSYNEQFF. The CDR3 DNA is TGTGCCAACAGTATCGGACTAGCGGGACGGTCTTACAATGAGCAGTTCTTC. The entire variable domain, with the rest obtained from reference TRBV28 and TRBJ2-1, is as follows: DVKVTQSSRYLVKRTGEKVFLECVQDMDHENMFWYRQDPGLGLRLIYFSYDVKMKEKGDIPEGYSVSREKKERFSLILESASTNQTSMYLCANSIGLAGRSYNEQFFGPGTRLTVL.

This clonotype has a count of ten or more. This chain uses TRBV27 with TRBJ2-2; 9 positions agree with TRBD1. V trimming: 5 bases; J trimming: 4 bases; junction bases outside the gene matches: 5. Germline lookup yields CDR1 MNHEY and CDR2 SMNVEV (reference sequence). The CDR3 runs 15 residues. CDR3 DNA sequence: TGTGCCAGCAGTCCCGGGACAGGGCGCACCGGGGAGCTGTTTTTT. Encoded protein: CASSPGTGRTGELFF.

In this sample, this clonotype turned up many times. The chain recombines TRBV2 with TRBJ2-6; D call uncertain. V dropped 5 bases and J dropped 7 bases, with 3 bases sitting between them. Germline CDR1 reads SNHLY; CDR2 reads FYNNEI. CDR3 length: 11 amino acids. The CDR3 here is CASSPANVLTF. The CDR3 nucleotides are TGTGCCAGCAGTCCCGCCAACGTCCTGACTTTC.

As to this clonotype: A far larger clone differs by one base, so this is likely a read error. The chain couples TRBV28 to TRBJ2-1, with 8 positions matching TRBD2. The J call may be faulty, since TRBJ2-3 better matches the DNA end. The CDR3 extends over 18 amino acids. Germline V gene lookup returns CDR1 MDHEN and CDR2 SYDVKM. This CDR3 is CASSLRLARVAGTDTQYF. CDR3 in DNA: TGTGCCAGCAGTTTACGACTAGCGAGAGTCGCGGGCACAGATACGCAGTATTTT.

In this sample, this clonotype turned up a few times. The chain combines TRBV6-1 with TRBJ2-2; 7 nucleotides match TRBD1. This CDR3 contains 14 residues. Germline CDR1 and CDR2: MNHNS and SASEGT. Unmatched junction bases numbered 9, after V lost 7 bases and J lost 7 bases. The CDR3 sequence is CASNRDRASGELFF. The CDR3 nucleotides are TGTGCCAGCAACCGGGACAGAGCCAGCGGGGAGCTGTTTTTT.

This clonotype was observed many times. J is TRBJ2-1 and V is TRBV11-3; possibly TRBD2 for D (5 bases). With 1 base removed from V and 8 bases from J, the gap between germline ends came to 27 bases. The CDR3 is 19 residues long. Germline V CDR1 and CDR2: SGHNT, YENEEA. CDR3 amino acids: CASSLAIRTQAEEPDEQFF. CDR3 nucleotides: TGTGCCAGCAGCTTAGCGATTCGGACTCAAGCGGAAGAACCGGATGAGCAGTTCTTC.

At least ten counts were recorded for this clonotype. The rearrangement uses TRBV28 and TRBJ1-1, with D possibly TRBD1 on 5 matching bases. Trimming pared 2 bases from V and 0 bases from J, leaving 10 bases between. The CDR3 has 15 residues. From germline, CDR1 is MDHEN and CDR2 SYDVKM. CDR3 sequence reads: CASSLGRAMNTEAFF. The CDR3 DNA follows: TGTGCCAGCAGTTTAGGCAGGGCGATGAACACTGAAGCTTTCTTT.

About this clonotype: Being one base from a much bigger clone, this may be a read error. The chain is built from TRBV7-8 and TRBJ1-2; a weak D match, TRBD1 (6 bases). Germline CDR1 reads SGHVS; CDR2 reads FQNEAQ. This CDR3 comprises 15 residues. The chain's CDR3 is CASSLPPTGNYGYAF. CDR3 nucleotides: TGTGCCAGCAGCTTACCCCCCACAGGGAACTATGGCTACGCCTTC.

At least ten counts were recorded for this clonotype. V is TRBV6-2 or TRBV6-3 and J is TRBJ2-1, with a tentative D call TRBD2 (5 bases). The CDR3 spans 15 residues. With 5 bases removed from V and 2 bases from J, the gap between germline ends came to 13 bases. Germline CDR1 is MNHEY and CDR2 is SVGEGT. As DNA, the CDR3 is TGTGCCAGCAGTCGGCTAGCTCAGACCTACAATGAGCAGTTCTTC. It specifies CASSRLAQTYNEQFF.

On this clonotype: This clone may be a read error of a much larger clone one base away. The chain employs TRBV11-2 and TRBJ2-3; D perhaps matches TRBD2 (5 bases). CDR1 is SGHAT and CDR2 is FQNNGV in the germline V gene. CDR3 length equals 14 residues. CDR3 residues: CASSRGLLTDTRYF. CDR3 bases: TGTGCCAGCAGCCGAGGACTCCTCACAGATACGCGGTATTTT.

V gene TRBV18 combines with J gene TRBJ2-3; no reliable D call. V was cut by 2 bases and J by 0 bases, with 9 bases left in between. This CDR3 has 15 amino acids. Germline CDR1 KGHSH, CDR2 LQKENI. The CDR3 region is CASSPRQSSTDTQYF. As DNA, the CDR3 is TGTGCCAGCTCACCAAGGCAGTCTAGCACAGATACGCAGTATTTT.

This clonotype was recorded a few times. Possible read error: a much larger clone is one base away. The V call is TRBV28, the J call TRBJ2-1; 11 bases are a match to TRBD2. CDR1 and CDR2 from the germline V gene are MDHEN and SYDVKM. The CDR3 has 16 residues. The CDR3 spells CASSLGLAVLQETRYF. DNA of the CDR3: TGTGCCAGCAGTCTGGGACTAGCGGTACTCCAAGAGACCCGGTACTTC. The full variable domain, rest sourced from reference TRBV28 and TRBJ2-1, is DVKVTQSSRYLVKRTGEKVFLECVQDMDHENMFWYRQDPGLGLRLIYFSYDVKMKEKGDIPEGYSVSREKKERFSLILESASTNQTSMYLCASSLGLAVLQETRYFGPGTRLTVL.

The rearrangement joins TRBV19 to TRBJ1-1; D remains ambiguous. Per the germline V gene, CDR1 is LNHDA and CDR2 is SQIVND (reference sequence). The V gene lost 5 bases and the J gene lost 1 base, with 8 bases spanning the gap. This CDR3 has 13 residues. DNA of the CDR3: TGTGCCAGTAGTTACTGGAAGAACACTGAAGCTTTCTTT. Protein sequence: CASSYWKNTEAFF.

This clonotype appeared many times. The CDR3 sequence is CASSTFHEQFF. The DNA of the CDR3 is TGTGCCAGCAGTACTTTCCATGAGCAGTTCTTC. The chain uses TRBV27 and TRBJ2-1; D is undetermined. The germline V gene encodes CDR1 MNHEY and CDR2 SMNVEV (reference sequence). The germline V and J ends were trimmed by 5 bases and 8 bases, with 7 bases remaining between them. The CDR3 totals 11 residues.

This clonotype has ten or more counts. The chain recombines TRBV6-2 or TRBV6-3 with TRBJ2-7, with D maybe TRBD1 (5 bases). Per germline, CDR1 MNHEY and CDR2 SVGEGT. There are 15 residues in the CDR3. V shed 2 bases and J shed 2 bases, with 13 bases lying between them. Here the CDR3 DNA reads TGTGCCAGCAGTTACCTGTGGCAGGGAACCTACGAGCAGTACTTC. Encoded protein: CASSYLWQGTYEQYF.